A selection of T cell receptor beta chains follows, all from one sample in a study of T cell responses to AZD1222 COVID-19 vaccine. Clones were sequenced by immunoSEQ multiplex PCR, and TCRdb holds only the in-frame ones, with some missing. There are about 120,000 clones in the sample; approximately 92% occur only once, and 11% to 15% lies in the top ten. The starting material was peripheral blood, obtained on day 0 of AZD1222 vaccination. The receptors stem from an adult in good health. The CDR3 runs from the conserved cysteine through the conserved F or W. Fields, in order: V gene, D gene, J gene, clone size, CDR3 length, CDR3 protein, CDR3 DNA. D genes are given only for firm matches. Expanded clones are given a class, and other clones once, few, many or no size at all.

>TRBV10-2|.|TRBJ2-1|.|17
CASSDVPLGGLGNEQFF
TGCGCCAGCAGTGATGTCCCTTTAGGGGGGCTTGGCAATGAGCAGTTCTTC
>TRBV4-1|.|TRBJ1-2|.|17
CASSQEAGFNNPYGYTF
TGCGCCAGCAGCCAAGAAGCAGGGTTTAACAACCCCTATGGCTACACCTTC
>TRBV28|.|TRBJ1-1|once|16
CASNLGEGRGNTEAFF
TGTGCCAGCAACCTGGGGGAGGGCCGGGGGAACACTGAAGCTTTCTTT
>TRBV5-3|.|TRBJ2-2|.|18
CARSLARAGRIGTGELFF
TGTGCCAGAAGCTTGGCCAGGGCAGGGCGAATTGGCACCGGGGAGCTGTTTTTT
>TRBV6-5|.|TRBJ2-3|.|11
CASSSGPAQYF
TGTGCCAGCAGTTCGGGCCCAGCGCAGTATTTT
>TRBV7-8|TRBD1|TRBJ2-3|.|18
CASSSLGYDRGLTDTQYF
TGTGCCAGCAGCTCTCTCGGGTATGACAGGGGGCTCACAGATACGCAGTATTTT
>TRBV27|.|TRBJ2-2|.|18
CASEPKNVGGFGTGELFF
TGTGCCAGCGAGCCCAAGAACGTGGGGGGCTTTGGCACCGGGGAGCTGTTTTTT
>TRBV25-1|.|TRBJ2-1|few|15
CAVKHSESSYNEQFF
TGTGCCGTTAAACATAGCGAAAGCTCCTACAATGAGCAGTTCTTC
>TRBV3-1/TRBV3-2|.|TRBJ2-5|.|16
CASSQEHRGGGETQYF
TGTGCCAGCAGCCAAGAGCACAGGGGAGGAGGGGAGACCCAGTACTTC
>TRBV7-9|.|TRBJ2-5|.|15
CASSLVGFRMETQYF
TGTGCCAGCAGCTTGGTAGGGTTTCGCATGGAGACCCAGTACTTC
>TRBV28|.|TRBJ1-1|.|16
CASSFRTFIMNTEAFF
TGTGCCAGCAGTTTTAGGACCTTTATCATGAACACTGAAGCTTTCTTT
>TRBV7-8|TRBD2|TRBJ2-5|.|20
CASSLGPPTLTSVRKETQYF
TGTGCCAGCAGCTTAGGTCCTCCTACTCTCACTAGCGTGAGGAAAGAGACCCAGTACTTC
>TRBV7-8|TRBD1|TRBJ2-2|.|16
CASSLSSGGFTGELFF
TGTGCCAGCAGCTTATCATCAGGGGGCTTCACCGGGGAGCTGTTTTTT
>TRBV7-8|.|TRBJ1-3|.|15
CASSWTGTSFNTIYF
TGTGCCAGCAGCTGGACCGGGACCTCCTTTAACACCATATATTTT
>TRBV3-1/TRBV3-2|TRBD2|TRBJ2-1|.|17
CANPKTSRRESYNEQFF
TGTGCCAACCCGAAAACGTCGAGGCGGGAGTCTTACAATGAGCAGTTCTTC
>TRBV6-4|TRBD1|TRBJ2-3|.|15
CASSLTGTGGDTQYF
TGTGCCAGCAGCCTAACCGGGACAGGTGGAGATACGCAGTATTTT
>TRBV20-1|TRBD1|TRBJ1-1|.|12
CSASRQGAMAFF
TGCAGTGCTAGTCGGCAGGGGGCGATGGCTTTCTTT
>TRBV27|TRBD1|TRBJ1-5|.|13
CASRQGGHQPQHF
TGTGCCAGCCGACAGGGGGGACATCAGCCCCAGCATTTT
>TRBV7-9|.|TRBJ1-2|.|14
CASSLGAGYYGYTF
TGTGCCAGCAGCTTAGGTGCCGGCTACTATGGCTACACCTTC
>TRBV4-1|.|TRBJ2-5|.|14
CASSQYLGKETQYF
TGCGCCAGCAGCCAATATCTCGGAAAAGAGACCCAGTACTTC
>TRBV7-9|.|TRBJ1-1|.|13
CASSLVSPTEAFF
TGTGCCAGCAGCTTAGTCTCACCTACTGAAGCTTTCTTT
>TRBV12-3/TRBV12-4|.|TRBJ1-1|.|12
CASSQVNTEAFF
TGTGCCAGCAGTCAGGTGAACACTGAAGCTTTCTTT
>TRBV28|.|TRBJ2-1|.|15
CASSFGKVSYNEQFF
TGTGCCAGCAGTTTCGGGAAAGTCTCCTACAATGAGCAGTTCTTC
>TRBV7-2|.|TRBJ1-1|.|15
CASSLVPGSYTEAFF
TGTGCCAGCAGCTTAGTGCCGGGGTCATACACTGAAGCTTTCTTT
>TRBV6-1|.|TRBJ1-1|once|12
CASSEEDRRAFF
TGTGCCAGCAGTGAAGAAGACAGGCGAGCTTTCTTT
>TRBV12-3/TRBV12-4|TRBD1|TRBJ1-5|.|13
CAVGTGGFQPQHF
TGTGCCGTTGGGACAGGGGGGTTCCAGCCCCAGCATTTT
>TRBV6-2/TRBV6-3|.|TRBJ1-6|.|15
CASSYSVKGNSPLHF
TGTGCCAGCAGTTACTCCGTAAAAGGGAATTCACCCCTCCACTTT
>TRBV7-2|.|TRBJ1-5|.|15
CASSLGAGPNQPQHF
TGTGCCAGCAGCTTAGGGGCAGGCCCCAATCAGCCCCAGCATTTT
>TRBV19|TRBD1|TRBJ1-2|once|16
CASSGRDRPGSGGYTF
TGTGCCAGTAGTGGGCGGGACAGGCCGGGGTCCGGGGGCTACACCTTC
>TRBV4-1|TRBD2|TRBJ2-7|.|15
CASSRTSGGLYEQYF
TGCGCCAGCAGCCGGACTAGCGGGGGGCTCTACGAGCAGTACTTC
>TRBV5-6|TRBD1|TRBJ2-7|once|16
CASSSMRTGGRGEQYF
TGTGCCAGCAGCTCAATGCGGACAGGGGGAAGAGGTGAGCAGTACTTC
>TRBV4-3|.|TRBJ2-1|.|17
CASSQQTATGRSNEQFF
TGCGCCAGCAGCCAGCAAACCGCGACAGGGAGGAGCAATGAGCAGTTCTTC
>TRBV9|TRBD1|TRBJ1-1|.|16
CASIHSDRACRTEAFF
TGTGCCAGCATCCACTCGGACAGGGCTTGTCGCACTGAAGCTTTCTTT
>TRBV10-3|TRBD2|TRBJ2-1|.|15
CAISTGLAGYNEQFF
TGTGCCATCAGTACAGGACTAGCGGGATACAATGAGCAGTTCTTC
>TRBV28|.|TRBJ1-1|.|14
CASSLYRSVSEAFF
TGTGCCAGCAGTCTCTACAGGAGTGTAAGTGAAGCTTTCTTT
>TRBV24-1|.|TRBJ2-1|.|14
CATSPAGRSNEQFF
TGTGCCACCAGTCCAGCCGGGAGAAGCAATGAGCAGTTCTTC
>TRBV15|TRBD1|TRBJ1-1|.|15
CATSRTDRGLTEAFF
TGTGCCACCAGCAGGACGGACAGGGGGCTAACTGAAGCTTTCTTT
>TRBV5-1|TRBD1|TRBJ1-4|.|14
CASSYQGGNEKLFF
TGCGCCAGCAGTTATCAGGGGGGGAATGAAAAACTGTTTTTT
>TRBV7-2|.|TRBJ2-7|.|11
CASSSDYEQYF
TGTGCCAGCAGCTCGGACTACGAGCAGTACTTC
>TRBV11-2|.|TRBJ2-7|.|17
CASSRGGVDRASYEQYF
TGTGCCAGCAGCCGAGGGGGGGTCGACAGGGCCTCCTACGAGCAGTACTTC
>TRBV6-1|TRBD1|TRBJ1-6|.|16
CASSDAAGGYNSPLHF
TGTGCCAGCAGTGATGCGGCAGGGGGCTATAATTCACCCCTCCACTTT
>TRBV9|.|TRBJ2-3|.|14
CASTRDPSTDTQYF
TGTGCCAGCACGAGGGATCCTAGCACAGATACGCAGTATTTT
>TRBV5-5|.|TRBJ2-7|.|13
CASSQLTGNEQYF
TGTGCCAGCAGCCAGCTGACAGGTAACGAGCAGTACTTC
>TRBV20-1|TRBD2|TRBJ2-7|.|14
CSASLVAGAYEQYF
TGCAGTGCTAGTCTGGTAGCGGGGGCCTACGAGCAGTACTTC
>TRBV27|.|TRBJ2-7|once|15
CASSLGGIKVYEQYF
TGTGCCAGCAGTTTAGGGGGAATAAAGGTCTACGAGCAGTACTTC
>TRBV19|.|TRBJ2-1|.|15
CASSIQASSYNEQFF
TGTGCCAGTAGTATTCAAGCGAGCTCCTACAATGAGCAGTTCTTC
>TRBV28|.|TRBJ1-5|once|15
CASSSLGLGNQPQHF
TGTGCCAGCAGTTCCCTCGGACTTGGTAATCAGCCCCAGCATTTT
>TRBV19|TRBD1|TRBJ1-6|.|14
CASSVDRGNSPLHF
TGTGCCAGTAGTGTCGACAGGGGGAATTCACCCCTCCACTTT
>TRBV11-3|TRBD1|TRBJ2-7|.|14
CASSKGQGAYEQYF
TGTGCCAGCAGCAAAGGACAGGGGGCGTACGAGCAGTACTTC
>TRBV5-4|.|TRBJ2-7|.|14
CASSPRTRDYEQYF
TGTGCCAGCAGCCCTAGGACAAGAGACTACGAGCAGTACTTC
>TRBV14|TRBD1|TRBJ1-2|.|13
CASSQGTGWGYTF
TGTGCCAGCAGCCAAGGGACAGGGTGGGGCTACACCTTC